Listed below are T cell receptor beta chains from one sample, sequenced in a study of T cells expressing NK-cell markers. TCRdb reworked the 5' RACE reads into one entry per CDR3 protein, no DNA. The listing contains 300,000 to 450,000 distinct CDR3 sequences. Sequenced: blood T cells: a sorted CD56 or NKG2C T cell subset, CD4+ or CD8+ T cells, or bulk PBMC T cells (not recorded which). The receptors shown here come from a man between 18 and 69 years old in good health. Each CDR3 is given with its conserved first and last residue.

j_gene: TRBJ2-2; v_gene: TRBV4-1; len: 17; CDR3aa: CASSDQGGVFRSGELFF
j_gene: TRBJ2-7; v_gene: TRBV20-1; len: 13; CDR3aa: CSARGDYGYEQYF
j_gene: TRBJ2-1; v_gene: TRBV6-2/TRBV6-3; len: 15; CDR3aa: CASSSGLVGHNEQFF
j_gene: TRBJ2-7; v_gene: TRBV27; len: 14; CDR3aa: CASSLSRGEYEQYF
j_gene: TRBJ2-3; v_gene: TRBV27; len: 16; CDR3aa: CASSPRTSGVRRTQYF
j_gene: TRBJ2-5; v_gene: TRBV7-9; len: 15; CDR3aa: CASSYVGGASATQYF
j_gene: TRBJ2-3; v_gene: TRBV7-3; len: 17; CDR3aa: CASSKTSGAAGTDTQYF
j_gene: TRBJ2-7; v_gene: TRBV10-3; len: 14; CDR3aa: CAISVGTANYEQYF
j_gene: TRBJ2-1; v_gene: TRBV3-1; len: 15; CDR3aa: CASSQVVSGGHEQFF
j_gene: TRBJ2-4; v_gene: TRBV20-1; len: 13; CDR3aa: CSARRTSEVIQYF
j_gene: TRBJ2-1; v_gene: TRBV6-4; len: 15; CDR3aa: CASSNTGARTNEQFF
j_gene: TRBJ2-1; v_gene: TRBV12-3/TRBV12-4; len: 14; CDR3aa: CASSLLGAGNEQFF
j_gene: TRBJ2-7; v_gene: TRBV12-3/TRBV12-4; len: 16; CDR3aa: CASSFTRDRSSYEQYF
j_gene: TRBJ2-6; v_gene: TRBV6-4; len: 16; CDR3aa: CARPSGRTSGANVLTF
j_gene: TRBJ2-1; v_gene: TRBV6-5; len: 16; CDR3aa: CASSYIGTRTYNEQFF
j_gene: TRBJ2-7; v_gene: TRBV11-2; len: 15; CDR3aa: CASSLVSVQAYEQYF
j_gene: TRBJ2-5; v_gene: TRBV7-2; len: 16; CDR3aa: CASSLFLVRSQETQYF
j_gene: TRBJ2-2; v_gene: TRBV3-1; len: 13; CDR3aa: CASRNYRTGELFF
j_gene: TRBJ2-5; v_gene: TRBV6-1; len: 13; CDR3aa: CASMGAAGETQYF
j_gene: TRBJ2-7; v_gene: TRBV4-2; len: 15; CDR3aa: CASSQERTSSYEQYF
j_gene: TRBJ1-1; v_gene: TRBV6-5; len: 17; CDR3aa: CASSYTLLTRYGPEAFF
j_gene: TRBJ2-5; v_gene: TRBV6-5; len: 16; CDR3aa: CASSRPRQQSPETQYF
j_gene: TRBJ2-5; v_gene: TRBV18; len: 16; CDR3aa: CASSPAASGAWQTQYF
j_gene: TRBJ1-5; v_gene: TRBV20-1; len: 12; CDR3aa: CSARAGEQPQHF
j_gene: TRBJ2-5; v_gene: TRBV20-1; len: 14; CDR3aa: CSAPQALQEKGQYF
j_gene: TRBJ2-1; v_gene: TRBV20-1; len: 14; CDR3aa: CSAPSSGTRPEQFF
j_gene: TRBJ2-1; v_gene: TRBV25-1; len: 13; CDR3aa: CASSEVLGNEQFF